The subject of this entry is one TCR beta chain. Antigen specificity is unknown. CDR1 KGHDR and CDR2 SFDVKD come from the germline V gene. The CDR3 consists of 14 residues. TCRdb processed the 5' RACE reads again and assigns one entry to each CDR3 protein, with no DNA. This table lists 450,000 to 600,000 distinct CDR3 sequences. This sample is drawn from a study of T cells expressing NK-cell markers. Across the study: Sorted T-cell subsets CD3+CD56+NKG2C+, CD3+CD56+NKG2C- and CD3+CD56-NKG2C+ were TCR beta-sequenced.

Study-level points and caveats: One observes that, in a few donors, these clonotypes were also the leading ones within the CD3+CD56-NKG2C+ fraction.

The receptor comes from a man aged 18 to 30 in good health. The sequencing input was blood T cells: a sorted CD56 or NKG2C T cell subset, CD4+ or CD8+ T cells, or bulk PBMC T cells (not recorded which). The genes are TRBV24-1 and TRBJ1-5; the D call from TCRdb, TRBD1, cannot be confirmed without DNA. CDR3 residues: CATADSVSNQPQHF.